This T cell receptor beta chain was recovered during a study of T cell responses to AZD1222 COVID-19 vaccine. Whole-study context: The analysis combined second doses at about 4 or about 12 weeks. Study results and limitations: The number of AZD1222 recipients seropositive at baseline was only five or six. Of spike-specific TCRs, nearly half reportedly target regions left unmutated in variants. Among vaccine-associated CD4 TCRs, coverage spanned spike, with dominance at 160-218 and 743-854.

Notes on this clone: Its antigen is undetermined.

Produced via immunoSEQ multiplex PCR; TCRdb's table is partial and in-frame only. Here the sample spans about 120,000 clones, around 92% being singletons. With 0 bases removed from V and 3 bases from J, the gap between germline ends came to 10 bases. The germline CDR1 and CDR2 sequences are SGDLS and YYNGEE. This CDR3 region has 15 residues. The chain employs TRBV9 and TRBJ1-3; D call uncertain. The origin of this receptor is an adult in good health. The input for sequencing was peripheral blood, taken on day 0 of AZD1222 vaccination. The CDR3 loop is CASSVEEVFGNTIYF. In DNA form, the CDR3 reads TGTGCCAGCAGCGTAGAGGAGGTCTTTGGAAACACCATATATTTT.